This T cell receptor (beta chain) was observed in a study of response to subunit inactivated influenza vaccine. Study outcomes and limitations: It was the authors' suggestion that each seasonal influenza vaccination recruits few new T cells.

CDR1 and CDR2 (germline): DFQATT, SNEGSKA (reference sequence). The CDR3 sequence is 14 residues long. The V gene lost 5 bases and the J gene lost 2 bases, with 16 bases spanning the gap. This clonotype was seen at least ten times. Its antigen remains unknown. TCRdb called the RT-PCR reads again in MiXCR, with one record for every CDR3 protein. This sample has approximately 500,000 distinct CDR3 sequences, with roughly 13% found just once. The material sequenced was PBMCs from blood, taken about 40 days after vaccination. The rearrangement joins TRBV20-1 to TRBJ2-7; D is possibly TRBD1 (5 bases). The clonotype originates from a man aged 45-65 years who received an inactivated influenza vaccine. DNA for the CDR3: TGCAGTGCTGCCCCTGTTGGGGCTACCTACGAGCAGTACTTC. Protein: CSAAPVGATYEQYF.